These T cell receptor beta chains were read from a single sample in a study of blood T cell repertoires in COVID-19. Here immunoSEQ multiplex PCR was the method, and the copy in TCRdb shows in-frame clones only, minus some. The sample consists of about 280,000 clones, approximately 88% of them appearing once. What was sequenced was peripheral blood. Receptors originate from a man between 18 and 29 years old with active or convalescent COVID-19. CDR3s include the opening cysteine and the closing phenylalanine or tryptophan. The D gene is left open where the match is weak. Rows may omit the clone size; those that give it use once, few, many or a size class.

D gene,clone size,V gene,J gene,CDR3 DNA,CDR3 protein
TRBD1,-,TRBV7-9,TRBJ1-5,TGTGCCAGCAGCGCCGGGACAGGGGCTCACCAGCCCCAGCATTTT,CASSAGTGAHQPQHF
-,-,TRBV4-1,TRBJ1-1,TGCGCCAGCAGCCTACAGTCGCCAGGGGCATTTGAAGCTTTCTTT,CASSLQSPGAFEAFF
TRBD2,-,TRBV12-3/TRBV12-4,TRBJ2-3,TGTGCCAGCAGTTCGGGGGGAACAGATACGCAGTATTTT,CASSSGGTDTQYF
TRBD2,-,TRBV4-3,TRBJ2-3,TGCGCCAGCAGCCAGAGAGGACTAGCGGGGGGGCGATTGACAGATACGCAGTATTTT,CASSQRGLAGGRLTDTQYF
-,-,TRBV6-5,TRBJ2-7,TGTGCCAGCAGTTACTCGCCAGGGATTTCCGAGCAGTACTTC,CASSYSPGISEQYF
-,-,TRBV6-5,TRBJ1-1,TGTGCCAGCAGTTCGGACAGCGCCTACACTGAAGCTTTCTTT,CASSSDSAYTEAFF
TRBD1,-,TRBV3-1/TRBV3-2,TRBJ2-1,TGTGCCAGCAGCCAAGGGGGACAACAGGGGTTCAATGAGCAGTTCTTC,CASSQGGQQGFNEQFF
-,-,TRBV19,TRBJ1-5,TGTGCCAGTAGTATACAGGGGCGAGGCAATCAGCCCCAGCATTTT,CASSIQGRGNQPQHF
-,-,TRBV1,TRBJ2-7,TGCACCAGCAGCCAGGGCCACTTCTCCTACGAGCAGTACTTC,CTSSQGHFSYEQYF
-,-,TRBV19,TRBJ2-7,TGTGCCAGTAGTATAGGGACAGTCTCCCCTCGGGAGCAGTACTTC,CASSIGTVSPREQYF
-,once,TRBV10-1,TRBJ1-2,TGCGCCAGCAGGCCGGACGGGATAAACTATGGCTACACCTTC,CASRPDGINYGYTF
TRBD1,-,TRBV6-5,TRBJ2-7,TGTGCCAGCAGCAGGGACAGGCAGGCCTACGAGCAGTACTTC,CASSRDRQAYEQYF
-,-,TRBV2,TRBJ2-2,TGTGCCAGCAGGGAGTCAACCGGGGAGCTGTTTTTT,CASRESTGELFF
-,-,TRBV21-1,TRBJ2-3,TGTGCCAGCAGCAAAGGGAACGGACAGGGACTAAATCCGACAAAGAACACAGATACGCAGTATTTT,CASSKGNGQGLNPTKNTDTQYF
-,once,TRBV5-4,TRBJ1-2,TGTGCCAGCAGCTCAGCAGGGCAGCATGGCTACACCTTC,CASSSAGQHGYTF
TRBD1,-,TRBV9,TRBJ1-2,TGTGCCAGCAGCACGACCGGGACAGGGGACGGCTACACCTTC,CASSTTGTGDGYTF
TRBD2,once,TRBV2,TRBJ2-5,TGTGCCAGCAGGGGGACTAGCCAAGAGACCCAGTACTTC,CASRGTSQETQYF
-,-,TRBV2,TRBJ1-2,TGTGCCAGCAGTGAATTTGGGGGGGCAACTAACTATGGCTACACCTTC,CASSEFGGATNYGYTF
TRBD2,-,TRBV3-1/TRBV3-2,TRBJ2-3,TGTGCCAGCAGCCAAGATCGGGGGGGCGGGGGCATCACAGATACGCAGTATTTT,CASSQDRGGGGITDTQYF
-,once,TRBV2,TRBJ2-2,TGTGCCAGCAAGCTGGGCACCCAGAACACCGGGGAGCTGTTTTTT,CASKLGTQNTGELFF
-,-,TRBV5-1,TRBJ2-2,TGCGCCAGCAGCTTTCAGGGCCCGAACACCGGGGAGCTGTTTTTT,CASSFQGPNTGELFF
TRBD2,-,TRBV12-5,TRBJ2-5,TGTGCTAGTGCCCCCACGAGCGGGGGCCAAGAGACCCAGTACTTC,CASAPTSGGQETQYF
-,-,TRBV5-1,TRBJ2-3,TGCGCCAGCAGCTTGTATGGACTCGGGGAGCTTGGCACAGATACGCAGTATTTT,CASSLYGLGELGTDTQYF
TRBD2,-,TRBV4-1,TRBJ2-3,TGCGCCAGCAGCCGAGCGGGGGGGCTGGTATCGACAGATACGCAGTATTTT,CASSRAGGLVSTDTQYF
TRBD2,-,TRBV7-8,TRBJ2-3,TGTGCCAGCAGCTTGGGACTAGCGCCGACAGATACGCAGTATTTT,CASSLGLAPTDTQYF
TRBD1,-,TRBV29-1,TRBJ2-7,TGCAGCGTTGAAGATCTTTTAGGGGGCAGCGAGCAGTACTTC,CSVEDLLGGSEQYF
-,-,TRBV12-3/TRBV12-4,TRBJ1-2,TGTGCCAGCAGTGCAACAGGGTACTATGGCTACACCTTC,CASSATGYYGYTF
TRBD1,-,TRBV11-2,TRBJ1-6,TGTGCCAGCAGCGACGACAGGGACTATAATTCACCCCTCCACTTT,CASSDDRDYNSPLHF
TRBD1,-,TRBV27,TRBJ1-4,TGTGCCAGCAGTCCCATCCGGGACAGGGCCAGTGGGGAAGAAAAACTGTTTTTT,CASSPIRDRASGEEKLFF
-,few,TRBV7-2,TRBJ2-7,TGTGCCAGCAGCTTCGTTCCCTACGAGCAGTACTTC,CASSFVPYEQYF
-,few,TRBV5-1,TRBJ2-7,TGCGCCAGCAGCGGCAGCTACGAGCAGTACTTC,CASSGSYEQYF
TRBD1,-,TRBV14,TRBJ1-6,TGTGCCAGCAGTCCACAGGGGGCAGACTCCTATAATTCACCCCTCCACTTT,CASSPQGADSYNSPLHF
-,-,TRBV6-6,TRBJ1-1,TGTGCCAGCAGCAAACAGGGTCCGAACACTGAAGCTTTCTTT,CASSKQGPNTEAFF
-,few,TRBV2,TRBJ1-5,TGTGCCAGCCAGGGAAACCGGGAGCCCCAGCATTTT,CASQGNREPQHF
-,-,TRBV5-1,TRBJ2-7,TGCGCCAGCAGCTTACCCGAAAGACCCTCTTTGCAGGCCTACGAGCAGTACTTC,CASSLPERPSLQAYEQYF
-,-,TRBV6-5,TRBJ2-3,TGTGCCAGCAGACCGGGTAGAGCCACAGATACGCAGTATTTT,CASRPGRATDTQYF
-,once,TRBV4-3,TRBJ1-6,TGCGCCAGCAGCCAAGATGAAAAGGACAGCTATAATTCACCCCTCCACTTT,CASSQDEKDSYNSPLHF
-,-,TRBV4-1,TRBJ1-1,TGCGCCAGCCGTTCAATCGCAAGGGGGAACACTGAAGCTTTCTTT,CASRSIARGNTEAFF
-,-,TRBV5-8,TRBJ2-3,TGTGCCAGCAGCTATATGGGAGGACCCACAGATACGCAGTATTTT,CASSYMGGPTDTQYF
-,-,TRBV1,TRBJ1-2,TGCACCAGCAGCCAAGATAAAGAGCCTACTAACTATGGCTACACCTTC,CTSSQDKEPTNYGYTF
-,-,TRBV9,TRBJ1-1,TGTGCCAGCAGCGGTGGACAGAACAAATATGAAGCTTTCTTT,CASSGGQNKYEAFF
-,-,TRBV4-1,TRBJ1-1,TGCGCCAGCAGCCAAGCGTTGGGAGAACGCACTGAAGCTTTCTTT,CASSQALGERTEAFF
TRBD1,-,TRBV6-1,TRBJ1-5,TGTGCCAGCAGTGAGTCCGGGACAGGGTCACAGCCCCAGCATTTT,CASSESGTGSQPQHF
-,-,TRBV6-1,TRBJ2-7,TGTGCCAGCAGTGAAGTGGGAGGCTATTCCTCCTACGAGCAGTACTTC,CASSEVGGYSSYEQYF
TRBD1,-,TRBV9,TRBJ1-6,TGTGCCAGCAGCGAAGGACAGGGAGGTTATAATTCACCCCTCCACTTT,CASSEGQGGYNSPLHF
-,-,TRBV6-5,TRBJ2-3,TGTGCCAGCAGTTATTCGACTATCACAGATACGCAGTATTTT,CASSYSTITDTQYF
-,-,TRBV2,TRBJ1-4,TGTGCCAGCAGGAACTCCGGGACATGGAGAGAAAAACTGTTTTTT,CASRNSGTWREKLFF
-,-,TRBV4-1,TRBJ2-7,TGCGCCAGCAGCCAAATCTTCACAGGGCTGCAAACCTACGAGCAGTACTTC,CASSQIFTGLQTYEQYF
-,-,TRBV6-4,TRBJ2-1,TGTGCCAGCAGTGACGGTACGGGGTCCTCCAATGAGCAGTTCTTC,CASSDGTGSSNEQFF
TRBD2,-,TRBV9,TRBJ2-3,TGTGCCAGCAGCGTAAAAGCGGGGGGGCTCACAGATACGCAGTATTTT,CASSVKAGGLTDTQYF
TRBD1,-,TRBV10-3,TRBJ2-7,TGTGCCATCAGTGACCCCGGACAGGGCTCCTCCTACGAGCAGTACTTC,CAISDPGQGSSYEQYF
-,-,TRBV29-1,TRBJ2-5,TGCAGCGTTGAGAGTAACGTACAAGAGACCCAGTACTTC,CSVESNVQETQYF
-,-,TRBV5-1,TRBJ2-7,TGCGCCAGCAGCTGGGAGGGGGTCTACGAGCAGTACTTC,CASSWEGVYEQYF
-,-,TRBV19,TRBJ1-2,TGTGCCAGTAGCTGGGGAGCTAACTATGGCTACACCTTC,CASSWGANYGYTF
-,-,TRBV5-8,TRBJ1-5,TGTGCCAGCAGCTTGGGGGGCAGGGTATGGCAGCCCCAGCATTTT,CASSLGGRVWQPQHF
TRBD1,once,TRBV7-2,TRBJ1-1,TGTGCCAGCAGCCCTAGGACAGGGATAGGGAACACTGAAGCTTTCTTT,CASSPRTGIGNTEAFF
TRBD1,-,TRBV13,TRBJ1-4,TGTGCCAGCAGCTCTTGGACAGGGGGCAATGAAAAACTGTTTTTT,CASSSWTGGNEKLFF
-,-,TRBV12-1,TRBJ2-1,TGTGCCAGCAGCACACTCCGGACTAGCGGGGGCCACCAGGGGGCCAACAATGAGCAGTTCTTC,CASSTLRTSGGHQGANNEQFF
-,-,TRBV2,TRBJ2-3,TGTGCCAGCAGTGGGGCGGGAGATACGCAGTATTTT,CASSGAGDTQYF
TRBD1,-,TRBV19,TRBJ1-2,TGTGCCAGCGACAGGGGAAACGACTATGGCTACACCTTC,CASDRGNDYGYTF